The 16 T cell receptor beta chains below come from one sample, sequenced in a study of blood T cell repertoires in COVID-19. Profiling relied on immunoSEQ multiplex PCR, and the TCRdb table lists in-frame clones only, not all of them. Of 100,000 to 150,000 clones listed, 80% to 90% are singletons. Sequenced: peripheral blood. These TCRs come from a man at least 80 years old with active or convalescent COVID-19.

The rearrangement uses TRBV18 and TRBJ2-3, with unresolved D. There are 15 residues in the CDR3. V was pared by 2 bases and J by 0 bases, with 9 bases between. Germline V CDR1 and CDR2: KGHSH, LQKENI. CDR3 in DNA: TGTGCCAGCTCACCAGAGCTTACTAGCACAGATACGCAGTATTTT. Residues: CASSPELTSTDTQYF.

The V call is TRBV5-6, the J call TRBJ1-2; no definite D call. V shed 0 bases and J shed 6 bases, with 18 bases lying between them. Germline V gene sequence: CDR1 SGHDT, CDR2 YYEEEE. This CDR3 is 16 amino acids long. Here the CDR3 DNA reads TGTGCCAGCAGCTTGGCTACGCTCGGCAGGTCTAATGGCTACACCTTC. This sequence encodes CASSLATLGRSNGYTF.

The V and J genes are TRBV28 and TRBJ2-7, with 7 bases aligning to TRBD1. Germline CDR1 is MDHEN and CDR2 is SYDVKM. J lost 5 bases, V lost 6 bases, and 1 base had no gene match. This CDR3 has 11 amino acids. The CDR3 coding sequence is TGTGCCAGCAGAGGGGGCCACGAGCAGTACTTC. Encoded protein: CASRGGHEQYF.

The J gene is TRBJ1-2, the V gene TRBV10-3, with TRBD1 identical over 8 bases. CDR3 size: 13 residues. Germline V gene sequence: CDR1 ENHRY, CDR2 SYGVKD. V lost 6 bases, J lost 8 bases, and 8 bases stayed unmatched. The chain's CDR3 is CAISDDRGGGYTF. CDR3 in DNA: TGTGCCATCAGCGATGACAGGGGCGGAGGCTACACCTTC.

The chain recombines TRBV6-2 or TRBV6-3 with TRBJ2-5; 14 positions match TRBD2. V lost 5 bases, J lost 2 bases, and 10 bases stayed unmatched. The CDR3 has 18 residues. CDR1 is MNHEY, CDR2 SVGEGT, per germline. The CDR3 DNA is TGTGCCAGCAGTCACCTCCAAGGACTAGCGGGGGGTCAAGAGACCCAGTACTTC. Translation: CASSHLQGLAGGQETQYF.

This clone was recorded once. This sequence joins TRBV12-3 or TRBV12-4 and TRBJ1-2, with D perhaps matching TRBD1 (5 bases). The CDR3 sequence is 13 residues long. The V end was cut by 6 bases, the J end by 8 bases, with 16 bases between. The CDR3 nucleotides read TGTGCCAGCAGCACGACAGCCCGTCAGGGCTACACCTTC. Its protein product is CASSTTARQGYTF.

This clone was recorded once. The chain has TRBV2 and TRBJ1-2, with D unclear. The germline gives CDR1 SNHLY, CDR2 FYNNEI. The germline V and J ends were trimmed by 4 bases and 2 bases, with 5 bases remaining between them. The CDR3 spans 12 residues. CDR3 protein: CASSVANYGYTF. The CDR3 DNA follows: TGTGCCAGCAGTGTGGCCAACTATGGCTACACCTTC.

J is TRBJ1-6 and V is TRBV7-2; D remains unclear. The CDR3 runs 14 residues. The germline gives CDR1 SGHTA, CDR2 FQGNSA. V lost 1 base and J lost 8, with 9 bases in between. CDR3 bases: TGTGCCAGCAGCTTAGGCCCTCAGGATTCACCCCTCCACTTT. Encoded protein: CASSLGPQDSPLHF. The whole variable domain, remainder taken from reference TRBV7-2 and TRBJ1-6, is GAGVSQSPSNKVTEKGKDVELRCDPISGHTALYWYRQSLGQGLEFLIYFQGNSAPDKSGLPSDRFSAERTGGSVSTLTIQRTQQEDSAVYLCASSLGPQDSPLHFGNGTRLTVT.

J is TRBJ2-1 and V is TRBV11-2, with 7 positions matching TRBD1. After removal of 8 bases from V and 9 bases from J, the junction contained 10 bases not matched to a gene. There are 13 residues in the CDR3. Germline V gene lookup returns CDR1 SGHAT and CDR2 FQNNGV. The CDR3 loop reads CASASGGKGEQFF. For the CDR3, the DNA is TGTGCCAGCGCGTCAGGGGGTAAGGGTGAGCAGTTCTTC.

The chain is built from TRBV20-1 and TRBJ1-1; D unresolved. Germline CDR1 DFQATT, CDR2 SNEGSKA (reference sequence). CDR3 length: 11 amino acids. Trimming removed 3 bases from V and 4 bases from J, with 6 bases in between. The DNA of the CDR3 is TGCAGTGCTAGGAAGCGCACTGAAGCTTTCTTT. This encodes CSARKRTEAFF.

The chain has TRBV5-1 and TRBJ2-7; 12 nucleotides line up with TRBD1. The V and J ends lost 4 bases and 7 bases, in that order; junction bases with no gene match: 9. Germline values: CDR1 SGHRS, CDR2 YFSETQ. There are 15 residues in the CDR3. CDR3 protein: CASSMTGQGAREQYF. CDR3 coding DNA: TGCGCCAGCAGCATGACGGGACAGGGGGCTCGTGAGCAGTACTTC.

This clone was seen once. J is TRBJ1-1 and V is TRBV28; D remains unclear. The length of the CDR3 is 13 residues. V was trimmed by 6 bases and J by 3 bases, leaving 11 bases between them. The germline CDR1 and CDR2 sequences are MDHEN and SYDVKM. CDR3 in amino acids: CASSFGGYTEAFF. As DNA, the CDR3 is TGTGCCAGCAGCTTCGGAGGCTACACTGAAGCTTTCTTT.

This clone was detected once. V is TRBV2 and J is TRBJ2-3; 7 bases agree with TRBD1. The trim removed 10 bases at V and 0 bases at J, leaving 1 base unmatched. The CDR3 runs to 12 residues. Germline V lookup: CDR1 SNHLY, CDR2 FYNNEI. CDR3 amino acids: CAIQGSTDTQYF. In DNA form, the CDR3 reads TGTGCCATACAGGGGAGCACAGATACGCAGTATTTT.

With respect to this clone: Other DNA sequences in the sample encode the same CDR3. The rearrangement joins TRBV12-3 or TRBV12-4 to TRBJ2-2; tentative D call: TRBD2 (6 bases). Trimming took 5 bases from V and 5 from J, leaving 6 bases between them. This CDR3 comprises 12 residues. For the CDR3, the DNA is TGTGCCAGCAGTCGGGGGACCGGGGAGCTGTTTTTT. Protein sequence: CASSRGTGELFF.

The chain carries TRBV18 and TRBJ1-1; D is unclear. This CDR3 has 12 residues. Trimming removed 3 bases at V and 2 bases at J, with 4 bases between. Germline CDR1 KGHSH, CDR2 LQKENI. The CDR3 region is CASSPQNTEAFF. The CDR3 DNA sequence: TGTGCCAGCTCACCCCAAAACACTGAAGCTTTCTTT.

There are a few counts of this clone. The CDR3 spells CASSPDPGLAGVATGELFF. The CDR3, as DNA: TGCGCCAGCAGCCCGGACCCCGGACTAGCGGGGGTAGCCACCGGGGAGCTGTTTTTT. V usage is TRBV4-1 and J usage is TRBJ2-2; 13 positions match TRBD2. This CDR3 region has 19 residues. V was clipped by 4 bases and J by 4 bases; unmatched bases: 12. Germline V CDR1 and CDR2: MGHRA, YSYEKL.